This T cell receptor beta chain came from a study of molecular identifiers for immune sequencing clone quantification. TCRdb itself ran the PCR reads through MiXCR, one entry per CDR3 protein. Found here are about 97,000 distinct CDR3 sequences, 24% of them singletons; the top ten hold around 0.92%. Per germline, CDR1 MNHNY and CDR2 SVGAGI (reference sequence). CDR3 length: 13 residues. The study's findings and limits: Clones of above 20 RNA copies carried over 99% of effector molecules; in naive cells they carried under 1%.

A note on this clonotype: The antigen is unknown. One end of the junction varies from germline; a read error may be responsible.

This receptor was identified in a human donor in good health. Some libraries in this study had Jurkat cell RNA spiked in. The rearrangement uses TRBV6-6 and TRBJ2-5; D is unresolved. Sequences were obtained from naive CD8+ T cells from blood, with Jurkat cell RNA spiked in. The subset was: FACS-sorted CD8+CD4-CCR7+CD45RA+ naive T cells. Written as DNA, the CDR3 is TGTGCCAGCAACCCCGACCGCCAAGAGCCCCAGTACTTC. Its translation is CASNPDRQEPQYF.